This TCR beta chain was sequenced for a study of shared clonotypes between healthy human individuals. Germline CDR1 is SGHTS and CDR2 is YDEGEE. J lost 1 base, V lost 4 bases, and 7 bases had no gene match. The CDR3 has 16 amino acids. The repertoire was sequenced with immunoSEQ multiplex PCR; TCRdb's copy has only in-frame clones and lacks some. The sample holds 450,000 to 500,000 clones, 75% to 85% seen once. The sequenced material came from PBMCs. The TCR was taken from a woman aged 40 to 55 in good health. Some clones in this sample may be carry-over from other donors' samples. This chain joins TRBV5-8 and TRBJ2-2; 7 bases are shared with TRBD2. The CDR3 DNA sequence: TGTGCCAGCAGCCCCCGACGGGGGGTGAACACCGGGGAGCTGTTTTTT. It codes for CASSPRRGVNTGELFF.